This T cell receptor (beta chain) was recovered during a study of T cells in Graves' hyperthyroidism and ophthalmopathy. The CDR3 consists of 15 residues. V was shortened by 0 bases and J by 4 bases, with 13 bases between the two germline ends. Germline V gene sequence: CDR1 SGHDT, CDR2 YYEEEE. This clonotype was counted many times. Amplification yielded TCR beta CDR3 regions, with RNA transcripts as the source. In the first-round RT-PCR of the TCR CDR3, the HTBI primer set was used. From the multiplex PCR reads, TCRdb called clonotypes with MiXCR, one entry per CDR3 protein. Seen here are over 500,000 distinct CDR3 sequences, 15% to 20% observed once, and the top ten hold 25% to 30%.

The chain combines TRBV5-6 with TRBJ1-1; D not certain. The sample consisted of blood. This sequence was found in a woman between 25 and 40 years old with Graves' ophthalmopathy. CDR3 residues: CASSLEAGSGTEAFF. The DNA for the CDR3 is TGTGCCAGCAGCTTGGAGGCGGGGTCCGGCACTGAAGCTTTCTTT.